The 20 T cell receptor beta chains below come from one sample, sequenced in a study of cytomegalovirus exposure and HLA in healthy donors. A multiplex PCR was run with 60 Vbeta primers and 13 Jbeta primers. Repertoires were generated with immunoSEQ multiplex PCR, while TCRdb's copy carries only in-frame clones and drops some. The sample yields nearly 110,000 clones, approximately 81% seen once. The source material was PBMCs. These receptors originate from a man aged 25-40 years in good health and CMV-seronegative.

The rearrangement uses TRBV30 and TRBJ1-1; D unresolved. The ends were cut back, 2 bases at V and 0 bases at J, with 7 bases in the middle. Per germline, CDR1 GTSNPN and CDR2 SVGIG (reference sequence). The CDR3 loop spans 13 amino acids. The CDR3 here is CAWSPGLNTEAFF. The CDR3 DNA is TGTGCCTGGAGTCCCGGTTTGAACACTGAAGCTTTCTTT.

The chain's CDR3 is CASSSLGQGRRETEAFF. The CDR3 nucleotides are TGTGCCAGCAGCTCCCTGGGACAGGGTAGACGGGAAACTGAAGCTTTCTTT. This sequence joins TRBV7-9 and TRBJ1-1; 9 positions agree with TRBD1. This CDR3 region has 17 residues. J lost 5 bases, V lost 4 bases, and 14 bases had no gene match. The germline V gene encodes CDR1 SEHNR and CDR2 FQNEAQ (reference sequence).

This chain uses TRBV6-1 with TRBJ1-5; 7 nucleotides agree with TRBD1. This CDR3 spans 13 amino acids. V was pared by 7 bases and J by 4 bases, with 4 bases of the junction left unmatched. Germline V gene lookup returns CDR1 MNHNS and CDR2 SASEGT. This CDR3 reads CASTGGQNQPQHF. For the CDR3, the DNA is TGTGCCAGCACAGGGGGGCAAAATCAGCCCCAGCATTTT.

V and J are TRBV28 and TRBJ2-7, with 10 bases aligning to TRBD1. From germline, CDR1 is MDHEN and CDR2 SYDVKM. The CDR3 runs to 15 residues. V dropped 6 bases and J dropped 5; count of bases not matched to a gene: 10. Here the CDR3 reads CASSKPGQGTHEQYF. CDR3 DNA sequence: TGTGCCAGCAGCAAGCCGGGACAGGGGACCCACGAGCAGTACTTC. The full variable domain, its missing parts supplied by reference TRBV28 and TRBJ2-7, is DVKVTQSSRYLVKRTGEKVFLECVQDMDHENMFWYRQDPGLGLRLIYFSYDVKMKEKGDIPEGYSVSREKKERFSLILESASTNQTSMYLCASSKPGQGTHEQYFGPGTRLTVT.

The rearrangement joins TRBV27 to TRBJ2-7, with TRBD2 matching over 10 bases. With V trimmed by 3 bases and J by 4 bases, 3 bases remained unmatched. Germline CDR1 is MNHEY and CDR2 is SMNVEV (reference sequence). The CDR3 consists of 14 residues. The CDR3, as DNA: TGTGCCAGCAGTTTGCAACTAGCGGGGTACGAGCAGTACTTC. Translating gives CASSLQLAGYEQYF.

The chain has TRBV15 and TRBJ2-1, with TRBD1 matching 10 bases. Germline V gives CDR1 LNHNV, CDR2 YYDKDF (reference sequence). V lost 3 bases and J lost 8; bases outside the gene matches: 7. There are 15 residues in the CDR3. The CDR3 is CATSRPGQGFDEQFF. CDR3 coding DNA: TGTGCCACCAGCAGGCCGGGACAGGGGTTCGATGAGCAGTTCTTC.

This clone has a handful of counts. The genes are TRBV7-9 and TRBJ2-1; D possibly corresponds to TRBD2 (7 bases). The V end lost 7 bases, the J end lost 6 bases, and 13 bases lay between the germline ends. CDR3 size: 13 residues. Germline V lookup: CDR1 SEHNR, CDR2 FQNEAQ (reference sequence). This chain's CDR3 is CASTPGGGNEQFF. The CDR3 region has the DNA TGTGCCAGCACCCCGGGGGGCGGCAATGAGCAGTTCTTC.

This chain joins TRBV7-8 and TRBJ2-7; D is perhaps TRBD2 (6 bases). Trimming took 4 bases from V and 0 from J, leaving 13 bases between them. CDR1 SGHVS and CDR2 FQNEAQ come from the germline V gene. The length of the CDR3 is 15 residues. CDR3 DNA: TGTGCCAGCAGCTCGGGACTGGGAACCTCCTACGAGCAGTACTTC. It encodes CASSSGLGTSYEQYF.

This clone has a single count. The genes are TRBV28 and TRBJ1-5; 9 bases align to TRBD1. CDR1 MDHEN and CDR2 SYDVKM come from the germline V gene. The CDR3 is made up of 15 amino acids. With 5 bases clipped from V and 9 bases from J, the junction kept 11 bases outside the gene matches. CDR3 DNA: TGTGCCAGCAGTCCTACACAGGGGGCGGGAAGGCCCCAGCATTTT. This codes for CASSPTQGAGRPQHF.

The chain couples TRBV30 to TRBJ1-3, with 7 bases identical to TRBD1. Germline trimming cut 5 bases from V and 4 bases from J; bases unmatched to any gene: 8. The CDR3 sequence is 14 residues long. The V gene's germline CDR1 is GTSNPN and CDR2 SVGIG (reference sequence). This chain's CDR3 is CAWATGASGNTIYF. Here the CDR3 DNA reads TGTGCCTGGGCAACAGGGGCCTCCGGAAACACCATATATTTT.

CDR3 protein: CASSSLAGAGETQYF. DNA for the CDR3: TGTGCCAGCAGCTCGTTAGCGGGAGCGGGGGAGACCCAGTACTTC. The chain links TRBV7-9 to TRBJ2-5, with 9 positions matching TRBD2. From germline, CDR1 is SEHNR and CDR2 FQNEAQ (reference sequence). This CDR3 comprises 15 residues. V shed 4 bases, J shed 5 bases, and the junction held 8 bases outside the gene matches.

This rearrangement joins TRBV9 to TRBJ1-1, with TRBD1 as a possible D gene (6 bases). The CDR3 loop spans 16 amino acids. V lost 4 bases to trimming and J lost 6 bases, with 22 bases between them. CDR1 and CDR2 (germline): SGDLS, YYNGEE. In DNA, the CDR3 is TGTGCCAGCAGCCTCAGACAGGAGCCTTTGAGTTCTGAAGCTTTCTTT. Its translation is CASSLRQEPLSSEAFF. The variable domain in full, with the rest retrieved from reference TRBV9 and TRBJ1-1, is DSGVTQTPKHLITATGQRVTLRCSPRSGDLSVYWYQQSLDQGLQFLIQYYNGEERAKGNILERFSAQQFPDLHSELNLSSLELGDSALYFCASSLRQEPLSSEAFFGQGTRLTVV.

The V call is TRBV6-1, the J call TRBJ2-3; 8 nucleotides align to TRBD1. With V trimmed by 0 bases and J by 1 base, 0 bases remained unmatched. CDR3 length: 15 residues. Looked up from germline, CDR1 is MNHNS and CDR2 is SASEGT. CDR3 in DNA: TGTGCCAGCAGTGAAGCGACAGGGGGCACAGATACGCAGTATTTT. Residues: CASSEATGGTDTQYF.

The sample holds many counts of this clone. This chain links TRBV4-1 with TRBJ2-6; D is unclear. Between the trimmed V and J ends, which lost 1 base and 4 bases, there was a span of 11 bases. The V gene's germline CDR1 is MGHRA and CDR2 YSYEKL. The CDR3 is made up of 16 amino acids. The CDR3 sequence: CASSQAPRAGANVLTF. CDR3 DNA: TGCGCCAGCAGCCAAGCTCCCCGTGCGGGGGCCAACGTCCTGACTTTC.

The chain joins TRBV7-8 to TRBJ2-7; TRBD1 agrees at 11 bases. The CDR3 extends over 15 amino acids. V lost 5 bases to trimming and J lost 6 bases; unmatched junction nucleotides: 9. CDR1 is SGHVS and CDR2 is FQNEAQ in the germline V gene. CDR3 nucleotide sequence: TGTGCCAGCAGCGCGGACAGGGGGCTCCCTTCCGAGCAGTACTTC. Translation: CASSADRGLPSEQYF.

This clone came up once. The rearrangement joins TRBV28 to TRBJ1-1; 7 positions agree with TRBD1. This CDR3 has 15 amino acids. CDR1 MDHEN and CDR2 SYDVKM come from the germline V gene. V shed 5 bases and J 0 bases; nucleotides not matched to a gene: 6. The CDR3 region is CASSAYRGMNTEAFF. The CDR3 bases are TGTGCCAGCAGTGCTTACAGGGGCATGAACACTGAAGCTTTCTTT.

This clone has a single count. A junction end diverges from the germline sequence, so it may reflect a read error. In DNA form, the CDR3 reads TGTGCTAGCAGCCTACGGACAGGGGACCCAACAGATACGCAGTATTTT. As protein: CASSLRTGDPTDTQYF. This chain links TRBV7-7 with TRBJ2-3, with 9 bases lining up with TRBD1. The CDR3 runs to 16 residues. Germline V lookup: CDR1 SSHAT, CDR2 FNYEAQ (reference sequence).

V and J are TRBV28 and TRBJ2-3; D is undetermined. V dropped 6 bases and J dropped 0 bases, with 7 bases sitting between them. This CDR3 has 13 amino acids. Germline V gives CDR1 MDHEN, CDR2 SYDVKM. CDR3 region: CASSLTSTDTQYF. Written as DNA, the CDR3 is TGTGCCAGCAGCTTAACTAGCACAGATACGCAGTATTTT.

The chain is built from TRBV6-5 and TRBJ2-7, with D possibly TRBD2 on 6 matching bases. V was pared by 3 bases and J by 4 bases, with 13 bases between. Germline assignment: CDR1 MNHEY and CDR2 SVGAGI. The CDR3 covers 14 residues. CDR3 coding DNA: TGTGCCAGCAGTTATGGGGGAGGTAGTTACGAGCAGTACTTC. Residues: CASSYGGGSYEQYF.

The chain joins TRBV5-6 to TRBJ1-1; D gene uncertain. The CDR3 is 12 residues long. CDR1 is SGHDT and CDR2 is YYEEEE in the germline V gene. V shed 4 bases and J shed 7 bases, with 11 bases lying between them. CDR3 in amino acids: CASSRGLVEAFF. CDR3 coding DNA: TGTGCCAGCAGCCGAGGGTTAGTTGAAGCTTTCTTT. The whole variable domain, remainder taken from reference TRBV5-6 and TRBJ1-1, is DAGVTQSPTHLIKTRGQQVTLRCSPKSGHDTVSWYQQALGQGPQFIFQYYEEEERQRGNFPDRFSGHQFPNYSSELNVNALLLGDSALYLCASSRGLVEAFFGQGTRLTVV.